What follows are 18 T cell receptor beta chains derived from one specimen sequenced in a study of T cell responses to AZD1222 COVID-19 vaccine. Libraries were prepared by immunoSEQ multiplex PCR; TCRdb keeps only in-frame clonotypes and omits some of them. Of 150,000 to 200,000 clones detected, roughly 89% appear once; the ten largest clones hold 1.6%. The input for sequencing was peripheral blood, taken on day 0 of AZD1222 vaccination. Receptor source: an adult in good health.

In DNA, the CDR3 is TGTGCCAGCAGTGAAGCGCGGACCTCCATTGGCTACACCTTC. Translating it yields CASSEARTSIGYTF. The chain employs TRBV6-1 and TRBJ1-2, with D uncertain. Germline CDR1 is MNHNS and CDR2 is SASEGT. The CDR3 is 14 residues long. Trimming stripped 0 bases from V and 7 bases from J, with 12 bases between.

In its sample, this clone was seen once. The chain has TRBV19 and TRBJ1-1, with D possibly matching TRBD1 (6 bases). The germline V gene has CDR1 LNHDA and CDR2 SQIVND (reference sequence). The CDR3 has 13 amino acids. Trimming left V 7 bases short and J 6 bases short, with 15 bases between. The CDR3 spells CASNIQGSAEAFF. For the CDR3, the DNA is TGTGCCAGTAACATACAGGGTAGCGCTGAAGCTTTCTTT. Full variable domain (missing parts from reference TRBV19 and TRBJ1-1): DGGITQSPKYLFRKEGQNVTLSCEQNLNHDAMYWYRQDPGQGLRLIYYSQIVNDFQKGDIAEGYSVSREKKESFPLTVTSAQKNPTAFYLCASNIQGSAEAFFGQGTRLTVV.

V gene TRBV6-1 combines with J gene TRBJ2-7; D assignment may be TRBD1 or TRBD2 (5 bases each). Germline V gene data show CDR1 as MNHNS and CDR2 as SASEGT. This CDR3 contains 14 residues. The ends were cut back, 3 bases at V and 3 bases at J, with 12 bases in the middle. CDR3 residues: CASSDTGGGYEQYF. The CDR3 coding sequence is TGTGCCAGCAGTGACACAGGTGGGGGCTACGAGCAGTACTTC.

The chain recombines TRBV30 with TRBJ2-7; 9 nucleotides match TRBD1. CDR1 and CDR2 from the germline V gene are GTSNPN and SVGIG (reference sequence). The V gene end was trimmed by 3 bases and the J gene end by 6 bases; junction bases not matched to a gene: 15. The CDR3 is made up of 16 amino acids. The CDR3, as DNA: TGTGCCTGGAGGAAGAGAAGCTGGGACAGGGTCTCCGAGCAGTACTTC. Its protein product is CAWRKRSWDRVSEQYF.

This clone was counted only a few times. The V gene is TRBV18, the J gene TRBJ1-6; TRBD1 matches at 7 bases. The CDR3 is made up of 17 amino acids. Germline assignment: CDR1 KGHSH and CDR2 LQKENI. Trimming at V came to 2 bases and at J to 7 bases, leaving 11 bases not matched to a gene. This chain's CDR3 is CASSPNFGHRGNSPLHF. CDR3 sequence (DNA): TGTGCCAGCTCACCAAACTTCGGGCACAGGGGCAATTCACCCCTCCACTTT. The variable domain in full, with the rest retrieved from reference TRBV18 and TRBJ1-6, is NAGVMQNPRHLVRRRGQEARLRCSPMKGHSHVYWYRQLPEEGLKFMVYLQKENIIDESGMPKERFSAEFPKEGPSILRIQQVVRGDSAAYFCASSPNFGHRGNSPLHFGNGTRLTVT.

This clone has more than one count but fewer than ten. Other nucleotide sequences in the sample specify the same CDR3. The chain employs TRBV27 and TRBJ2-2; 10 bases map to TRBD1. V lost 6 bases, J lost 5 bases, and 3 bases stayed unmatched. The germline CDR1 and CDR2 sequences are MNHEY and SMNVEV (reference sequence). The CDR3 is 14 amino acids. CDR3 sequence: CASRRTGGTGELFF. The DNA of the CDR3 is TGTGCCAGCAGGAGGACAGGGGGGACCGGGGAGCTGTTTTTT.

This chain uses TRBV5-6 with TRBJ2-1; 10 bases fit TRBD2. The V and J ends lost 3 bases and 4 bases, in that order; junction bases with no gene match: 10. This CDR3 comprises 17 residues. Per germline, CDR1 SGHDT and CDR2 YYEEEE. CDR3 in amino acids: CASSSNLAGARYNEQFF. The CDR3 DNA sequence: TGTGCCAGCAGCTCCAATCTAGCGGGAGCTAGGTACAATGAGCAGTTCTTC.

V and J are TRBV7-8 and TRBJ1-1; a weak D match, TRBD1 (5 bases). V lost 3 bases and J 1 base, leaving 15 bases between the germline ends. The CDR3 covers 16 residues. The germline V gene encodes CDR1 SGHVS and CDR2 FQNEAQ. The CDR3 loop reads CASSLPGRNENTEAFF. In DNA, the CDR3 is TGTGCCAGCAGCTTGCCGGGACGGAATGAGAACACTGAAGCTTTCTTT.

The chain links TRBV29-1 to TRBJ2-2; D remains unclear. Trimming shortened V by 0 bases and J by 4 bases, and 12 bases separated the two germline ends. This CDR3 spans 15 amino acids. Germline lookup yields CDR1 SQVTM and CDR2 ANQGSEA. The CDR3 DNA reads as TGCAGCGTTGAAGAGTGGGCAGGAATCACCGGGGAGCTGTTTTTT. This encodes CSVEEWAGITGELFF.

This clone was recorded a few times. The rearrangement links TRBV20-1 to TRBJ1-1; unclear D gene. V lost 6 bases and J 1 base, leaving 6 bases between the germline ends. The germline V gene encodes CDR1 DFQATT and CDR2 SNEGSKA (reference sequence). CDR3 length equals 11 residues. This CDR3 reads CSARPNTEAFF. The DNA of the CDR3 is TGCAGTGCAAGGCCGAACACTGAAGCTTTCTTT.

The chain employs TRBV5-6 and TRBJ1-5; 8 nucleotides agree with TRBD1. This CDR3 comprises 17 residues. V lost 0 bases to trimming and J lost 0 bases; unmatched junction nucleotides: 5. Germline V lookup: CDR1 SGHDT, CDR2 YYEEEE. CDR3 residues: CASSLGTGTYSNQPQHF. The CDR3 nucleotides are TGTGCCAGCAGCTTGGGGACAGGGACTTATAGCAATCAGCCCCAGCATTTT.

This chain uses TRBV4-1 with TRBJ2-7; no firm D call. Germline assignment: CDR1 MGHRA and CDR2 YSYEKL. V lost 1 base and J 4 bases, leaving 8 bases between the germline ends. CDR3 length: 13 amino acids. CDR3 DNA: TGCGCCAGCAGCCAAGTACTGGGATACGAGCAGTACTTC. Its protein is CASSQVLGYEQYF.

The chain combines TRBV20-1 with TRBJ1-1; 7 bases are shared with TRBD1. Trimming removed 3 bases from V and 5 bases from J; junction bases left unmatched: 6. This CDR3 is 13 amino acids long. The germline V gene encodes CDR1 DFQATT and CDR2 SNEGSKA (reference sequence). CDR3 sequence (DNA): TGCAGTGCTAGTAGACAGGGTGGTACTGAAGCTTTCTTT. Its translation: CSASRQGGTEAFF.

The chain is built from TRBV7-9 and TRBJ1-5; tentative D call: TRBD1 (5 bases). The V end was cut by 0 bases, the J end by 8 bases, with 8 bases between. The CDR3 extends over 13 amino acids. Germline-derived CDR1 and CDR2 are SEHNR and FQNEAQ (reference sequence). The CDR3 is CASSLARDEPQHF. The CDR3 DNA reads TGTGCCAGCAGCTTAGCCAGGGATGAGCCCCAGCATTTT.

This chain joins TRBV5-5 and TRBJ1-5; D possibly corresponds to TRBD1 (5 bases). Germline V gives CDR1 SGHKS, CDR2 YYEKEE (reference sequence). The V end lost 5 bases, the J end lost 5 bases, and 11 bases lay between the germline ends. This CDR3 spans 13 amino acids. CDR3 sequence (DNA): TGTGCCAGCAGTAAAGGGGCGGATCAGCCCCAGCATTTT. Amino acid sequence: CASSKGADQPQHF.

The CDR3 sequence: CASSGGTGGYNSPLHF. CDR3 coding DNA: TGTGCCAGTAGTGGGGGGACAGGCGGCTATAATTCACCCCTCCACTTT. The J gene is TRBJ1-6, the V gene TRBV19, with TRBD1 matching over 8 bases. This CDR3 has 16 amino acids. Per germline, CDR1 LNHDA and CDR2 SQIVND (reference sequence). Trimming at V came to 5 bases and at J to 3 bases, leaving 6 bases not matched to a gene. Full variable domain (rest looked up from reference TRBV19 and TRBJ1-6): DGGITQSPKYLFRKEGQNVTLSCEQNLNHDAMYWYRQDPGQGLRLIYYSQIVNDFQKGDIAEGYSVSREKKESFPLTVTSAQKNPTAFYLCASSGGTGGYNSPLHFGNGTRLTVT.

This clone has just a few counts. V gene TRBV18 combines with J gene TRBJ2-7, with 9 bases that match TRBD1. This CDR3 region has 15 residues. Trimming cost V 3 bases and J 4 bases; bases outside gene matches: 7. CDR1 KGHSH and CDR2 LQKENI come from the germline V gene. The CDR3 reads CASSPWDRATYEQYF. The CDR3 coding sequence is TGTGCCAGCTCACCTTGGGACAGGGCAACTTACGAGCAGTACTTC.

This clone has only a few counts. The chain has TRBV18 and TRBJ1-5; the D is unclear. CDR3 length: 15 amino acids. CDR1 is KGHSH, CDR2 LQKENI, per germline. The ends were cut back, 5 bases at V and 3 bases at J, with 14 bases in the middle. The CDR3 here is CASSSAGGINQPQHF. CDR3 coding DNA: TGTGCCAGCTCATCCGCCGGCGGGATCAATCAGCCCCAGCATTTT.